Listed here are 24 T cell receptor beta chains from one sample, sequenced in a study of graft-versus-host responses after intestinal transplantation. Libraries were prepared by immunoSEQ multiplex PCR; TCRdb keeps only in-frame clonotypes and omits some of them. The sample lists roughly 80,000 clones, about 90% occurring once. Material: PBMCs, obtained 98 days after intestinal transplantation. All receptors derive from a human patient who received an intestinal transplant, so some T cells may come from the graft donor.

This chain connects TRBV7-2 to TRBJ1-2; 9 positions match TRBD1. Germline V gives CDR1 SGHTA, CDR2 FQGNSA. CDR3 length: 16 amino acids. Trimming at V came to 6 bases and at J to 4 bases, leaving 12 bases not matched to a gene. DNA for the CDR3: TGTGCCAGCAGAACGTCGACAGGGGGAAGTTTCTATGGCTACACCTTC. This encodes CASRTSTGGSFYGYTF.

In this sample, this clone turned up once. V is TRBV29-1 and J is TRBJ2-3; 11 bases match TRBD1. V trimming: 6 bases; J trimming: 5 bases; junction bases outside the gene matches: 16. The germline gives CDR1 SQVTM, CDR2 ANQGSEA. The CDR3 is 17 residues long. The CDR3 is CSVLGTGGFLAGDTQYF. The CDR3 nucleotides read TGCAGCGTGCTCGGGACAGGGGGGTTTCTAGCGGGAGATACGCAGTATTTT.

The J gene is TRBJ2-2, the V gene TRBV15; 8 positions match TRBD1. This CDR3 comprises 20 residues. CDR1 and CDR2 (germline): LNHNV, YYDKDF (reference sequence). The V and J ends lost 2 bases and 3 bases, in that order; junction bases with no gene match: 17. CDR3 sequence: CATSRHPSRTGGKDTGELFF. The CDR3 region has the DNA TGTGCCACCAGCAGACATCCTTCCCGAACAGGGGGTAAAGACACCGGGGAGCTGTTTTTT.

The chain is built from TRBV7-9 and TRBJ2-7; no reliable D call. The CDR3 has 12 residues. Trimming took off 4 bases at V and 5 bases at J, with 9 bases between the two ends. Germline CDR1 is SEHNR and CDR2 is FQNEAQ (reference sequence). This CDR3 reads CASSWPSDEQYF. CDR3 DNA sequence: TGTGCCAGCAGCTGGCCGTCAGACGAGCAGTACTTC.

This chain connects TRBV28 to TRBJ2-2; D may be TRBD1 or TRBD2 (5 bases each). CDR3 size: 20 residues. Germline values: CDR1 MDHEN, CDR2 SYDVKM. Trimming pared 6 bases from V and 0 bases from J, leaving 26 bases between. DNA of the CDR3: TGTGCCAGCAGGCCCACCCACTTTCCTGGGACGGGCGCGAACACCGGGGAGCTGTTTTTT. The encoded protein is CASRPTHFPGTGANTGELFF.

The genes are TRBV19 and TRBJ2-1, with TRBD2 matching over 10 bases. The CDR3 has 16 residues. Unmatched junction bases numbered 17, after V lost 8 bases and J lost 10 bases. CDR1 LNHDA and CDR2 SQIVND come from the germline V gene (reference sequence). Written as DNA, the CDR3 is TGTGCCAGTGGTTGGGTAGCGGGAGGTCCCCCCACGGAGCAGTTCTTC. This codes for CASGWVAGGPPTEQFF.

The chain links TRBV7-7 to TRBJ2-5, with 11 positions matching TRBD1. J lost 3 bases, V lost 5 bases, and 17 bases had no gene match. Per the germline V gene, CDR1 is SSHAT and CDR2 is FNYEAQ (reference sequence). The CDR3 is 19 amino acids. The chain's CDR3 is CASSPGTGGDSHFKETQYF. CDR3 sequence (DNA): TGTGCCAGCAGCCCCGGGACAGGGGGAGACTCTCATTTTAAAGAGACCCAGTACTTC.

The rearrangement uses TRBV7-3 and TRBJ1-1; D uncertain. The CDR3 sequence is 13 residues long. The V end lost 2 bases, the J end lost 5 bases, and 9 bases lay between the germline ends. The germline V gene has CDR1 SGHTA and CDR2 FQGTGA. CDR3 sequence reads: CASSLFRWTEAFF. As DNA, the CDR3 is TGTGCCAGCAGCTTATTCCGGTGGACTGAAGCTTTCTTT.

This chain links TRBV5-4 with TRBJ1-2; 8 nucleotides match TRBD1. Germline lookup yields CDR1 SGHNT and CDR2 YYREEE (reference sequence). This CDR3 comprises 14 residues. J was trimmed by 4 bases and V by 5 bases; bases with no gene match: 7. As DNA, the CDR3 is TGTGCCAGCAGGATCAGGGGGCGCGGCTATGGCTACACCTTC. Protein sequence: CASRIRGRGYGYTF.

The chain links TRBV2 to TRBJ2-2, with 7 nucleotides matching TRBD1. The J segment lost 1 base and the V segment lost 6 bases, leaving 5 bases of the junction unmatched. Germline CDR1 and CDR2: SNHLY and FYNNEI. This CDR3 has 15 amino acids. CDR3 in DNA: TGTGCCAGCAGCTGGGACAGTGTGAACACCGGGGAGCTGTTTTTT. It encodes CASSWDSVNTGELFF.

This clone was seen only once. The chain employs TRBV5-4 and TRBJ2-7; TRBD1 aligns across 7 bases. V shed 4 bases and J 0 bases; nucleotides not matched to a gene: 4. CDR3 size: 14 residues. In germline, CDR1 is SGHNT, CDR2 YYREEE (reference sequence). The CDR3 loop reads CASSPGGSSYEQYF. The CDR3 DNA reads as TGTGCCAGCAGCCCAGGGGGAAGCTCCTACGAGCAGTACTTC.

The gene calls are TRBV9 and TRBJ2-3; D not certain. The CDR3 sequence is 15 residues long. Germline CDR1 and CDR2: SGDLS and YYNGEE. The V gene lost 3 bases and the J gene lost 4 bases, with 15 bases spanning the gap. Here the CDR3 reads CASSAAQKIPDTQYF. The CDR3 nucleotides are TGTGCCAGCAGCGCCGCCCAGAAAATCCCAGATACGCAGTATTTT.

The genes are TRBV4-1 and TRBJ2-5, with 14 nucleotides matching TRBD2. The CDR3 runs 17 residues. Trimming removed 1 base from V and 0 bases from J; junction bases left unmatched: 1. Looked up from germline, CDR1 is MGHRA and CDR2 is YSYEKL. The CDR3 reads CASSQGLAGGNQETQYF. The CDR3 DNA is TGCGCCAGCAGCCAAGGACTAGCGGGGGGGAACCAAGAGACCCAGTACTTC.

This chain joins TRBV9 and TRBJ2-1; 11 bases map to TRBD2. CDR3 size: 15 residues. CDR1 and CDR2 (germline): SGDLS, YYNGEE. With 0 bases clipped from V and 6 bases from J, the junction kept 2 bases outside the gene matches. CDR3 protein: CASSVGLAGGNEQFF. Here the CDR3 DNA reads TGTGCCAGCAGCGTAGGGCTAGCGGGGGGCAATGAGCAGTTCTTC.

CDR3 bases: TGTGCCAGCAGCGCCGGTGGTCAGGGGTATTCACCCCTCCACTTT. This codes for CASSAGGQGYSPLHF. The chain joins TRBV5-4 to TRBJ1-6, with D perhaps matching TRBD1 (6 bases). CDR1 is SGHNT and CDR2 is YYREEE in the germline V gene (reference sequence). The CDR3 has 15 residues. Trimming took 4 bases from V and 8 from J, leaving 16 bases between them.

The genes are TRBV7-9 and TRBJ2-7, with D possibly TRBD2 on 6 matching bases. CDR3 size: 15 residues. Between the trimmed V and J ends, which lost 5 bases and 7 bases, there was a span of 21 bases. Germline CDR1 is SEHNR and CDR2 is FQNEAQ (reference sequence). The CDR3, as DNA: TGTGCCAGCAGCCCGCTGACTAGTCTCCTCGGGGAGCAGTACTTC. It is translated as CASSPLTSLLGEQYF.

The CDR3 DNA reads as TGTGCCAGCAGCTTCCCCCGCCTACCGGGACTGATTTACGAGCAGTACTTC. It yields the protein CASSFPRLPGLIYEQYF. The gene calls are TRBV11-2 and TRBJ2-7, with D maybe TRBD2 (6 bases). The CDR3 is made up of 17 amino acids. The germline V gene encodes CDR1 SGHAT and CDR2 FQNNGV. Between the trimmed V and J ends, which lost 3 bases and 4 bases, there was a span of 22 bases.

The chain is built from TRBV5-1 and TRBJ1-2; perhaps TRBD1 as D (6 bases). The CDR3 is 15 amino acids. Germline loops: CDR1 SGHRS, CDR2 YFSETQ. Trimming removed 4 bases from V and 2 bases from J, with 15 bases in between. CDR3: CASSPTGQPNYGYTF. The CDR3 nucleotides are TGCGCCAGCAGCCCCACCGGACAGCCCAACTATGGCTACACCTTC. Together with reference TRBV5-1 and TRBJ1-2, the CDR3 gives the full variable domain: KAGVTQTPRYLIKTRGQQVTLSCSPISGHRSVSWYQQTPGQGLQFLFEYFSETQRNKGNFPGRFSGRQFSNSRSEMNVSTLELGDSALYLCASSPTGQPNYGYTFGSGTRLTVV.

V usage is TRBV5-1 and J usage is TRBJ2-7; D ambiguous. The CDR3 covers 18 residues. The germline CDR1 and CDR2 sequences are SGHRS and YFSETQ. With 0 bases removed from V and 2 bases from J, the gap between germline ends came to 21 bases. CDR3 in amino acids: CASSLDQSLARLTYEQYF. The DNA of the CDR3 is TGCGCCAGCAGCTTGGATCAGTCACTCGCCCGGCTAACCTACGAGCAGTACTTC.

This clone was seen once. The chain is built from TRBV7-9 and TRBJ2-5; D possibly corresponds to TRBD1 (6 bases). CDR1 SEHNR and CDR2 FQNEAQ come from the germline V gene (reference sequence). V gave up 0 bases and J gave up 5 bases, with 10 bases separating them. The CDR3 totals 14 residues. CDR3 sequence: CASSLAGGGETQYF. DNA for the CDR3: TGTGCCAGCAGCTTAGCTGGGGGCGGGGAGACCCAGTACTTC.

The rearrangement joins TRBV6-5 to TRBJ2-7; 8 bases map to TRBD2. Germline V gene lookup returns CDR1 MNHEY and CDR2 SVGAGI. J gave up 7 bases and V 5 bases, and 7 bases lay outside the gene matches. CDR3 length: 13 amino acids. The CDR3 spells CASSEAGAGEQYF. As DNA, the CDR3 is TGTGCCAGCAGTGAAGCGGGGGCGGGGGAGCAGTACTTC.

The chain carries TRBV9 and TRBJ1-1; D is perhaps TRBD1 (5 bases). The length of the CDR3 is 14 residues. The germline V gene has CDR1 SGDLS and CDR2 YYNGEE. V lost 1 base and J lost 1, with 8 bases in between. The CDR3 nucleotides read TGTGCCAGCAGCGTATCCGGGGGGAACACTGAAGCTTTCTTT. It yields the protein CASSVSGGNTEAFF.

In nucleotides, the CDR3 is TGTGCCAGCAGCGCGGGGGGCACAGATACGCAGTATTTT. As protein: CASSAGGTDTQYF. This rearrangement joins TRBV2 to TRBJ2-3; 7 bases line up with TRBD2. The germline V gene has CDR1 SNHLY and CDR2 FYNNEI. V trimming: 6 bases; J trimming: 1 base; junction bases outside the gene matches: 1. CDR3 length equals 13 residues. Filled out from reference TRBV2 and TRBJ2-3, the complete variable domain reads EPEVTQTPSHQVTQMGQEVILRCVPISNHLYFYWYRQILGQKVEFLVSFYNNEISEKSEIFDDQFSVERPDGSNFTLKIRSTKLEDSAMYFCASSAGGTDTQYFGPGTRLTVL.

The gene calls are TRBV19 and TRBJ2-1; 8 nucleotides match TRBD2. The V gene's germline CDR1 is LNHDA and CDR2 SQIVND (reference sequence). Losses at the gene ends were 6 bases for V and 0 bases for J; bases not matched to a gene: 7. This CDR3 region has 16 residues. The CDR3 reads CASRGTSGRSYNEQFF. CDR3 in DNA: TGTGCCAGTAGGGGCACTAGCGGCCGCTCCTACAATGAGCAGTTCTTC.